Below, 7 T cell receptor beta chains from the same sample are listed, as sequenced in a study of T cell responses to AZD1222 COVID-19 vaccine. This table comes from immunoSEQ multiplex PCR, and its TCRdb copy is limited to in-frame clones, with some not included. The repertoire holds approximately 67,000 clones, with 80% to 85% as singletons. The source material was peripheral blood, sampled on day 0 of AZD1222 vaccination. These receptors were collected from an adult in good health.

The V gene is TRBV5-1, the J gene TRBJ1-4; TRBD1 aligns across 7 bases. Looked up from germline, CDR1 is SGHRS and CDR2 is YFSETQ. J gave up 8 bases and V 4 bases, and 11 bases lay outside the gene matches. This CDR3 has 15 residues. Here the CDR3 DNA reads TGCGCCAGCAGCCCCCATAGGACAGGAAAGGAAAAACTGTTTTTT. Translation gives CASSPHRTGKEKLFF.

DNA of the CDR3: TGTGCCAGCAGTCAGCGATGGGAGCAGTACTTC. It translates to CASSQRWEQYF. V gene TRBV2 combines with J gene TRBJ2-7; no definite D call. This CDR3 contains 11 residues. Germline-derived CDR1 and CDR2 are SNHLY and FYNNEI. Trimming took off 5 bases at V and 7 bases at J, with 9 bases between the two ends.

The rearrangement links TRBV28 to TRBJ2-5; 7 nucleotides align to TRBD1. The CDR3 loop spans 14 amino acids. The germline V gene encodes CDR1 MDHEN and CDR2 SYDVKM. With V trimmed by 5 bases and J by 2 bases, 5 bases remained unmatched. CDR3: CASSGPGQQETQYF. The CDR3 coding sequence is TGTGCCAGCAGTGGCCCGGGACAGCAAGAGACCCAGTACTTC.

This chain joins TRBV3-1 (or the pseudogene TRBV3-2) and TRBJ1-4; perhaps TRBD1 as D (6 bases). The ends were cut back, 1 base at V and 8 bases at J, with 14 bases in the middle. The CDR3 totals 15 residues. From germline, CDR1 is LGHDT and CDR2 YNNKEL (reference sequence). The CDR3 DNA is TGTGCCAGCAGCCAAGCCTTCCAGGGGATCGAAAAACTGTTTTTT. This translates into CASSQAFQGIEKLFF.

The chain uses TRBV2 and TRBJ1-6; 10 bases fit TRBD1. V lost 5 bases, J lost 6 bases, and 4 bases stayed unmatched. This CDR3 spans 15 amino acids. CDR1 is SNHLY, CDR2 FYNNEI, per germline. The CDR3 here is CASSWDRGPNSPLHF. CDR3 coding DNA: TGTGCCAGCAGTTGGGACAGGGGCCCTAATTCACCCCTCCACTTT.

The V and J genes are TRBV19 and TRBJ2-1; 11 positions agree with TRBD2. Germline trimming cut 8 bases from V and 2 bases from J; bases unmatched to any gene: 5. This CDR3 is built from 15 residues. CDR1 LNHDA and CDR2 SQIVND come from the germline V gene (reference sequence). DNA of the CDR3: TGTGCCAGTGGAAAGGGACTAGCGGCCTACAATGAGCAGTTCTTC. Translated: CASGKGLAAYNEQFF.

The chain is built from TRBV28 and TRBJ2-1; TRBD2 matches at 14 bases. CDR3 length: 19 amino acids. Germline-derived CDR1 and CDR2 are MDHEN and SYDVKM. V dropped 3 bases and J dropped 2; count of bases not matched to a gene: 9. The CDR3 protein is CASSFEHPGLAGAYNEQFF. As DNA, the CDR3 is TGTGCCAGCAGTTTCGAGCACCCGGGACTAGCGGGGGCCTACAATGAGCAGTTCTTC.